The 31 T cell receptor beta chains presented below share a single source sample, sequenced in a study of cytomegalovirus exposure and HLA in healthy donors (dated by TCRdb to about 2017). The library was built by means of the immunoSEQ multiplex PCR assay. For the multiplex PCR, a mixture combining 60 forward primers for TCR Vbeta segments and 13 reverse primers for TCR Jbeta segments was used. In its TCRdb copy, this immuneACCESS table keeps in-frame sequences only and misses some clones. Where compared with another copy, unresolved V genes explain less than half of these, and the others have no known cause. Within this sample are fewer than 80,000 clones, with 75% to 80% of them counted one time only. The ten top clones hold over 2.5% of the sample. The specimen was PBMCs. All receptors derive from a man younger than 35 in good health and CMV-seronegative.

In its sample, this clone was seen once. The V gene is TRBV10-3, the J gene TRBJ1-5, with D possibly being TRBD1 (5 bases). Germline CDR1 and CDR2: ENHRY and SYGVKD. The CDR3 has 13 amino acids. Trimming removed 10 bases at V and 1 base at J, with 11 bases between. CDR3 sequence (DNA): TGTGCCACGGCCGGGGGGAGCAATCAGCCCCAGCATTTT. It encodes CATAGGSNQPQHF.

Here the CDR3 reads CASSLVGGAGGNQPQHF. In DNA, the CDR3 is TGTGCCAGCAGCTTAGTTGGGGGCGCAGGGGGCAATCAGCCCCAGCATTTT. The chain is built from TRBV7-2 and TRBJ1-5, with D possibly TRBD1 on 6 matching bases. The CDR3 extends over 17 amino acids. Germline loops: CDR1 SGHTA, CDR2 FQGNSA. Trimming pared 1 base from V and 2 bases from J, leaving 15 bases between.

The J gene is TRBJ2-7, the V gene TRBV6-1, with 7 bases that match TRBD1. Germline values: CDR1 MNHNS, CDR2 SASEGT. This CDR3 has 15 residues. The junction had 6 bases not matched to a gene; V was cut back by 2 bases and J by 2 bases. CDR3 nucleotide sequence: TGTGCCAGCAGTGAAAAGGCAGGGGGTCCCTACGAGCAGTACTTC. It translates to CASSEKAGGPYEQYF.

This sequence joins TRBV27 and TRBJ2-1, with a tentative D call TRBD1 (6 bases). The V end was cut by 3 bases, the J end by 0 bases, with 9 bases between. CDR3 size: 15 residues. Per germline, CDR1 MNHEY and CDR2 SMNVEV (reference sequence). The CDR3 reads CASSLVQGSYNEQFF. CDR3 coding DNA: TGTGCCAGCAGTTTGGTACAGGGCTCCTACAATGAGCAGTTCTTC.

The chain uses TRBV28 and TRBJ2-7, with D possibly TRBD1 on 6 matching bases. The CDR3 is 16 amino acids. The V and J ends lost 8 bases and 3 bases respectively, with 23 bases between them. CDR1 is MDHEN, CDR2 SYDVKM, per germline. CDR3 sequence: CASLGGQRRLLYEQYF. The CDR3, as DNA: TGTGCCAGCCTCGGCGGACAGCGCAGACTCCTCTACGAGCAGTACTTC.

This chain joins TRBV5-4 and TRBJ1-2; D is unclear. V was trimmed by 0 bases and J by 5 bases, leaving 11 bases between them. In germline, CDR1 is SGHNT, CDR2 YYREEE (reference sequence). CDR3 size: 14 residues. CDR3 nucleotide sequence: TGTGCCAGCAGCTTGGATCGCCGGGAATATGGCTACACCTTC. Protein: CASSLDRREYGYTF.

CDR3 sequence: CASRQSGGAYNEQFF. DNA for the CDR3: TGTGCCAGCAGACAAAGCGGGGGGGCGTATAATGAGCAGTTCTTC. V gene TRBV2 combines with J gene TRBJ2-1; the match to TRBD2 covers 10 bases. The CDR3 has 15 amino acids. The V gene's germline CDR1 is SNHLY and CDR2 FYNNEI. J gave up 7 bases and V 6 bases, and 9 bases lay outside the gene matches.

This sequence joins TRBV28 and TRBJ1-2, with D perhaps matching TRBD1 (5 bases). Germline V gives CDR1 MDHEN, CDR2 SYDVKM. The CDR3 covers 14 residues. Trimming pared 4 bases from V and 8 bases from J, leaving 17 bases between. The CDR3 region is CASSSIGGGSGYTF. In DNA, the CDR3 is TGTGCCAGCAGTTCAATCGGGGGGGGATCGGGCTACACCTTC.

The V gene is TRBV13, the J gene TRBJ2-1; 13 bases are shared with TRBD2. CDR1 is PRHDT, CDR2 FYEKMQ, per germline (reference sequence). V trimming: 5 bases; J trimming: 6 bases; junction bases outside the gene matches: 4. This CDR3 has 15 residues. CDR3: CASSAGLAGFNEQFF. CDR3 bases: TGTGCCAGCAGCGCGGGACTAGCGGGGTTCAATGAGCAGTTCTTC.

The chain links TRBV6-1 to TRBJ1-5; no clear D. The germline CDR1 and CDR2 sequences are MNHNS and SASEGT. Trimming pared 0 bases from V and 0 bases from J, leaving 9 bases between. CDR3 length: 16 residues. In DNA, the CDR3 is TGTGCCAGCAGTGAAGCTGGAGCAAATAGCAATCAGCCCCAGCATTTT. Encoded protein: CASSEAGANSNQPQHF.

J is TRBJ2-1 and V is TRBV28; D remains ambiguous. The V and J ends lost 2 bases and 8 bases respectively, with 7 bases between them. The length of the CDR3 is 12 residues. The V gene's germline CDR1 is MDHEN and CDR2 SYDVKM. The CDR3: CASSLLGDEQFF. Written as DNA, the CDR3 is TGTGCCAGCAGTTTACTTGGAGATGAGCAGTTCTTC.

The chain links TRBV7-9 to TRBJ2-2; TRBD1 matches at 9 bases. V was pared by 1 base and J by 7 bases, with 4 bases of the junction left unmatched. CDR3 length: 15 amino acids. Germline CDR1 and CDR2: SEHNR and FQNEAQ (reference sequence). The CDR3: CASSLGGQGGGELFF. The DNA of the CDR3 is TGTGCCAGCAGCTTAGGGGGACAGGGCGGCGGGGAGCTGTTTTTT.

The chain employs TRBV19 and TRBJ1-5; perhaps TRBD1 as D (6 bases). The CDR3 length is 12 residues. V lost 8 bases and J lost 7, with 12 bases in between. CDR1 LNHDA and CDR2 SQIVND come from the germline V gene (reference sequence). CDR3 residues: CASSQRGQPQHF. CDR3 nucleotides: TGTGCCAGTTCCCAAAGGGGGCAGCCCCAGCATTTT.

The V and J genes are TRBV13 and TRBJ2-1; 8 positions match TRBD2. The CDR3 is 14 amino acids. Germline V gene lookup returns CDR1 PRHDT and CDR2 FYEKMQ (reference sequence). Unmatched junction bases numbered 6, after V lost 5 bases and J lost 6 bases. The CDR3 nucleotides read TGTGCCAGCAGCCCGGGACTAGACCGCAATGAGCAGTTCTTC. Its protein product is CASSPGLDRNEQFF.

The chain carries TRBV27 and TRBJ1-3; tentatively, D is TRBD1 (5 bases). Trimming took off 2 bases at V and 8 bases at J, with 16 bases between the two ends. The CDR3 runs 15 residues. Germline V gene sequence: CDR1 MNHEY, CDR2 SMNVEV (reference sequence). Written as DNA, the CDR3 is TGTGCCAGCAGTTTAAGGCAGGGATCTATGCACACCATATATTTT. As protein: CASSLRQGSMHTIYF.

CDR3 nucleotides: TGCGCCAGCAGCCAAGAACTAGGGGAGACCCAGTACTTC. This encodes CASSQELGETQYF. The chain combines TRBV4-3 with TRBJ2-5, with D perhaps TRBD2 (5 bases). Germline assignment: CDR1 LGHNA and CDR2 YSLEER. Deletions cut 0 bases from V and 5 bases from J, with 7 bases between. The CDR3 sequence is 13 residues long.

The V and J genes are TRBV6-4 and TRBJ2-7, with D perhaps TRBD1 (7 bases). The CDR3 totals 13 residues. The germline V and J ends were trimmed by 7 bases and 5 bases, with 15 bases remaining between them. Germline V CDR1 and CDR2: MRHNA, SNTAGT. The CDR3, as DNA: TGTGCCAGCACCTTTGACAGGGAGGACGAGCAGTACTTC. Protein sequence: CASTFDREDEQYF.

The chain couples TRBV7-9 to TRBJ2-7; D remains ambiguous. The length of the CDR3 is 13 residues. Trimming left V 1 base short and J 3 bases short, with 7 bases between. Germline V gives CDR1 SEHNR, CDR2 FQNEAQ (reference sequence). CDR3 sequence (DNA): TGTGCCAGCAGCTTAGGGCGGAACTACGAGCAGTACGTC. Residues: CASSLGRNYEQYV.

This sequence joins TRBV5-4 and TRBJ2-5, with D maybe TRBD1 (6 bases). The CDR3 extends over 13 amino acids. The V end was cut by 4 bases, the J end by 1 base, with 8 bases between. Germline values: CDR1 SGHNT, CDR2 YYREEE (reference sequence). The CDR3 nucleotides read TGTGCCAGCAGCACAGGGATCCAAGAGACCCAGTACTTC. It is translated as CASSTGIQETQYF.

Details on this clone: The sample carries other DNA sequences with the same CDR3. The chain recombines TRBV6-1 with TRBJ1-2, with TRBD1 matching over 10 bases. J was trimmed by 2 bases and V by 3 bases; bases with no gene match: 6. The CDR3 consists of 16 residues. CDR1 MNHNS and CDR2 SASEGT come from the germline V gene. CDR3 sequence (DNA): TGTGCCAGCAGTGAGCCGACAGGGGGCGGGAACTATGGCTACACCTTC. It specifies CASSEPTGGGNYGYTF.

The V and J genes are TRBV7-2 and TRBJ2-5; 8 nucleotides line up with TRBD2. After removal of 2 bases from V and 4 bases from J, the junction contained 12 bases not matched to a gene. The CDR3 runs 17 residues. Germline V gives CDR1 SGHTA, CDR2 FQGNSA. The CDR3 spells CASSLFGRGDIGETQYF. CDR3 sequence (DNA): TGTGCCAGCAGCTTATTTGGGCGGGGGGATATCGGAGAGACCCAGTACTTC.

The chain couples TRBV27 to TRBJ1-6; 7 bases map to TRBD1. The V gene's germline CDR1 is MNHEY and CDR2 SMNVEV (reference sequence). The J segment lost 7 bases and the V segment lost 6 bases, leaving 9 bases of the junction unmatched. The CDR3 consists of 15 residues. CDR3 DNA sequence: TGTGCCAGCAGCCAGACAGGGATAAGCAATTCACCCCTCCACTTT. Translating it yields CASSQTGISNSPLHF.

DNA for the CDR3: TGTGCCAGCAGTAAGACAGTGCTAGAAGAAAAACTGTTTTTT. Amino acid sequence: CASSKTVLEEKLFF. The gene calls are TRBV6-1 and TRBJ1-4, with TRBD1 as a possible D gene (5 bases). The V end was cut by 5 bases, the J end by 8 bases, with 15 bases between. CDR3 length: 14 amino acids. Germline CDR1 MNHNS, CDR2 SASEGT.

The CDR3 nucleotides are TGCGCCAGCAGTCGATGGACAGTTTCCCATATCTATGGCTACACCTTC. It translates to CASSRWTVSHIYGYTF. This chain joins TRBV23-1 and TRBJ1-2; D might be TRBD1 (6 bases). TRBV23-1 is flagged as an ORF with uncertain function. This CDR3 spans 16 amino acids. V was trimmed by 4 bases and J by 4 bases, leaving 19 bases between them.

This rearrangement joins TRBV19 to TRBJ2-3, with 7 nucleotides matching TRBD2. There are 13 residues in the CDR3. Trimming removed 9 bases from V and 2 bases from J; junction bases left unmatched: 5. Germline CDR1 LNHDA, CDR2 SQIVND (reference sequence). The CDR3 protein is CASRDYPTDTQYF. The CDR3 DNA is TGTGCCAGCCGGGACTACCCCACAGATACGCAGTATTTT.

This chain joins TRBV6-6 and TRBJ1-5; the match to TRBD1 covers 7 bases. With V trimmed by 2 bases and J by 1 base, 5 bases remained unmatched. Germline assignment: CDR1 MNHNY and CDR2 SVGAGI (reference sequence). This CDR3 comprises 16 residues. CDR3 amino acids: CASSYTPGGSNQPQHF. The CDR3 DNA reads TGTGCCAGCAGTTACACTCCAGGGGGAAGCAATCAGCCCCAGCATTTT.

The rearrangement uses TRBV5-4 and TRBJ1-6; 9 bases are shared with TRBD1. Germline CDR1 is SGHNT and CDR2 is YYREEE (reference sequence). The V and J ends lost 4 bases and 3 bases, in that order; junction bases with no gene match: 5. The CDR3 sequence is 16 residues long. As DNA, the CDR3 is TGTGCCAGCAGCCCTAGGACAGGGGACTATAATTCACCCCTCCACTTT. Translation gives CASSPRTGDYNSPLHF.

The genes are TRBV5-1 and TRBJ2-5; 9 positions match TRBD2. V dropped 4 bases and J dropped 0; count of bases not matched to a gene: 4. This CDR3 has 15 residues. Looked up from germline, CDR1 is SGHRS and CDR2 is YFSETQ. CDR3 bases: TGCGCCAGCAGCCCGCTAGCGGGGAACCAAGAGACCCAGTACTTC. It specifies CASSPLAGNQETQYF.

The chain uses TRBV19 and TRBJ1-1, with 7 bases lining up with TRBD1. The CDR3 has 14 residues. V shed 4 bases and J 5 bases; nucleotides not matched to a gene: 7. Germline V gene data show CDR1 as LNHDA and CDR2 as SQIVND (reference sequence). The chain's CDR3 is CASSTTDRMTEAFF. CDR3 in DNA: TGTGCCAGTAGTACGACGGACAGGATGACTGAAGCTTTCTTT.

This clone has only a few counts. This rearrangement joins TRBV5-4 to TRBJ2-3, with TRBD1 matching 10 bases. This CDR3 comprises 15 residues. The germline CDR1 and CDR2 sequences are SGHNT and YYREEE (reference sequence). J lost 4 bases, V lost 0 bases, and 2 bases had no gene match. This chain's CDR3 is CASSLVGTGADTQYF. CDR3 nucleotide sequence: TGTGCCAGCAGCTTGGTGGGGACAGGGGCAGATACGCAGTATTTT.

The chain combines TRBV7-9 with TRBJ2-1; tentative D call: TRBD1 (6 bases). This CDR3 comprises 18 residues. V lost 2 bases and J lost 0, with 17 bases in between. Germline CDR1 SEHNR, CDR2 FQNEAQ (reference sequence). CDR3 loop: CASSLRGPGQSSYNEQFF. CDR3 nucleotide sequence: TGTGCCAGCAGCTTAAGGGGACCGGGACAAAGCTCCTACAATGAGCAGTTCTTC.